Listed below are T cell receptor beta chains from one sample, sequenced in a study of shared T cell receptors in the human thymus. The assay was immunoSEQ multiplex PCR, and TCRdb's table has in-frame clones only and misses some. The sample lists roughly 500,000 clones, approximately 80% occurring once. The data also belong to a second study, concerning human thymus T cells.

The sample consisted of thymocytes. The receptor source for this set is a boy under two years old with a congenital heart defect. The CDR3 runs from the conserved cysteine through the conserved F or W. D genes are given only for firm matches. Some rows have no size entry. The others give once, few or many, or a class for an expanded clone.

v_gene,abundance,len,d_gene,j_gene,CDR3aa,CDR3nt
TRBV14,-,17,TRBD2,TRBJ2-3,CASSPTGASGGPDTQYF,TGTGCCAGCAGCCCGACGGGGGCTAGCGGGGGGCCAGATACGCAGTATTTT
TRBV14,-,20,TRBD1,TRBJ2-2,CASSQEMWGRGKKNTGELFF,TGTGCCAGCAGCCAAGAGATGTGGGGCAGGGGGAAAAAGAACACCGGGGAGCTGTTTTTT
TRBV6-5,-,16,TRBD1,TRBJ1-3,CASSYSGQGDGNTIYF,TGTGCCAGCAGTTACTCGGGGCAGGGGGACGGAAACACCATATATTTT
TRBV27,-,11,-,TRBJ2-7,CASSYPPEQYF,TGTGCCAGCAGCTACCCCCCCGAGCAGTACTTC
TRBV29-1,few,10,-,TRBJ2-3,CSVVSSTQYF,TGCAGCGTTGTTTCGAGTACGCAGTATTTT
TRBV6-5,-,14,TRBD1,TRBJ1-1,CASYGQGTVTEAFF,TGTGCCAGCTATGGACAGGGTACGGTCACTGAAGCTTTCTTT
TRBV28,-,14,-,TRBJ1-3,CASSPLGEGNTIYF,TGTGCCAGCAGTCCTCTGGGGGAGGGGAACACCATATATTTT
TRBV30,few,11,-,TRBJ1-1,CAWSGQNGTFF,TGTGCCTGGAGTGGACAGAATGGAACTTTCTTT
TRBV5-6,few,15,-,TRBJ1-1,CASSPGHSPNTEAFF,TGTGCCAGCAGCCCAGGCCACAGTCCGAACACTGAAGCTTTCTTT
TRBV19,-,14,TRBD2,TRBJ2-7,CASSVVAGAYEQYF,TGTGCCAGTAGTGTCGTAGCGGGAGCCTACGAGCAGTACTTC
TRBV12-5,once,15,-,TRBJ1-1,CASGLAAGMNTEAFF,TGTGCTAGTGGTTTGGCGGCAGGAATGAACACTGAAGCTTTCTTT
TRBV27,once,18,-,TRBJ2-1,CASSLSGDTQPVGNEQFF,TGTGCCAGCAGTTTATCGGGGGACACTCAACCGGTTGGCAATGAGCAGTTCTTC
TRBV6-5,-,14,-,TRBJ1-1,CASRRGSGKPEAFF,TGTGCCAGCAGGCGGGGCTCCGGGAAACCTGAAGCTTTCTTT
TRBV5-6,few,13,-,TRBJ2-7,CASSLGSSYEQYF,TGTGCCAGCAGCTTGGGCAGCTCCTACGAGCAGTACTTC
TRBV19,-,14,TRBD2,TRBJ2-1,CASSITSGRAMQFF,TGTGCCAGTAGTATAACTAGCGGGAGGGCCATGCAGTTCTTC
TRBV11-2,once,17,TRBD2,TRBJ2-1,CASSLELAGGPYNEQFF,TGTGCCAGCAGCTTAGAACTAGCGGGAGGGCCTTACAATGAGCAGTTCTTC
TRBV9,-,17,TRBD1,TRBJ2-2,CASSCHRGQKNTGELFF,TGTGCCAGCAGCTGTCACAGGGGGCAAAAGAACACCGGGGAGCTGTTTTTT
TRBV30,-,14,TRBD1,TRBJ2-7,CAWQSGTGGYEQYF,TGTGCCTGGCAATCCGGGACAGGGGGCTACGAGCAGTACTTC
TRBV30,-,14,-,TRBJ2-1,CAWCTSRPYNEQFF,TGTGCCTGGTGCACTTCCCGTCCCTACAATGAGCAGTTCTTC
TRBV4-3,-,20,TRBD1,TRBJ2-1,CASSQFIRTGNPSLGNEQFF,TGCGCCAGCAGCCAATTTATCAGGACAGGGAATCCCTCTTTAGGCAATGAGCAGTTCTTC
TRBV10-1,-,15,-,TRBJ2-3,CASSSTEAPTDTQYF,TGCGCCAGCAGCTCGACAGAGGCCCCCACAGATACGCAGTATTTT
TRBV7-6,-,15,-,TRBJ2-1,CASSPDSFSYNEQFF,TGTGCCAGCAGCCCGGACAGTTTCTCCTACAATGAGCAGTTCTTC
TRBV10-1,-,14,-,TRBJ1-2,CASSERRFNYGYTF,TGCGCCAGCAGTGAGCGCAGGTTTAACTATGGCTACACCTTC